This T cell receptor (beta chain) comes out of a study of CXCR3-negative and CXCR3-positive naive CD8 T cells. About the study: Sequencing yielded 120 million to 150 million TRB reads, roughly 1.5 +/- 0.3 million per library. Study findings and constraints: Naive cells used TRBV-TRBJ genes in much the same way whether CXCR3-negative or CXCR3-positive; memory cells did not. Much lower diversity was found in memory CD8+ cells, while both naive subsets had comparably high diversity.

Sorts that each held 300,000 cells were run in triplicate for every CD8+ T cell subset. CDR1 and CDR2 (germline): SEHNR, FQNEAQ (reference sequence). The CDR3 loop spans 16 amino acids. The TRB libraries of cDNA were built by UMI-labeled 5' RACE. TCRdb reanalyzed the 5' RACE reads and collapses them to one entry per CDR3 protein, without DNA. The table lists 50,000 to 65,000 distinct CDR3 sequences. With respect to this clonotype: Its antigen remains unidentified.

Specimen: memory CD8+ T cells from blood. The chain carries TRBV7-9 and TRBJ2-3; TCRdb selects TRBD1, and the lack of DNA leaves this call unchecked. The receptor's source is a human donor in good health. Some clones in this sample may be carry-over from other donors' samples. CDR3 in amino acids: CASPTGERGSTDTQYF.